This TCR beta chain was captured in a study of PD-1 blockade in classical Hodgkin lymphoma. Study-wide background: Patients were administered nivolumab (3 mg/kg intravenously) every 2 weeks.

This CDR3 is built from 12 residues. Germline V lookup: CDR1 MNHEY, CDR2 SVGAGI. V lost 6 bases and J 4 bases, leaving 7 bases between the germline ends. Comments on this clone: The antigen is not known.

The method was immunoSEQ multiplex PCR; TCRdb's version includes in-frame clones alone and lacks a portion of them. Seen here are tens of thousands of clones, around 80% observed once, and the top ten hold less than 20%. The study's findings and limits: Individuals initiating nivolumab under 1 year after ASCT were excluded.

Each patient relapsed following autologous stem cell transplantation, and prior brentuximab vedotin exposure differed. The clonotype was recovered from a human donor with classical Hodgkin lymphoma. This chain links TRBV6-5 with TRBJ1-5; D not certain. The sequencing here drew on peripheral blood mononuclear cells (PBMCs), taken before the second cycle of nivolumab. The CDR3 region is CASRLINQPQHF. Here the CDR3 DNA reads TGTGCCAGCAGACTGATTAATCAGCCCCAGCATTTT.